The rows below give T cell receptor beta chains drawn from one sample of a study of T-cell memory formation after mild COVID-19. TCRdb re-called the 5' RACE reads through MiXCR, storing one row per CDR3 protein. This repertoire shows under 650,000 distinct CDR3 sequences, 15% to 20% found once; its top ten account for more than 10%. Sequencing input: PBMCs or a T cell subset sorted from them (not recorded which). These receptors were taken from an adult woman who had mild COVID-19 (a few samples of this study predate the infection). Cell type and time point are not known. The CDR3 runs from the conserved cysteine through the conserved F or W.

TRBJ2-7 TRBV27 CASSLSGESPYEQYF
TRBJ2-6 TRBV6-5 CASSYSKHSGANVLTF
TRBJ2-3 TRBV12-3/TRBV12-4 CASSSPGGGRDTQYF
TRBJ2-7 TRBV9 CASSPEAGANEQYF
TRBJ2-2 TRBV5-1 CASSTGTPVSGELFF
TRBJ2-6 TRBV6-2/TRBV6-3 CASRPQGAGGANVLTF
TRBJ1-1 TRBV5-5 CASSLGPVRDTEAFF
TRBJ1-5 TRBV20-1 CSAAVSGGYSNQPQHF
TRBJ2-7 TRBV29-1 CSAESGIEQYF
TRBJ1-2 TRBV20-1 CSGSRGPGYGYTF
TRBJ1-1 TRBV5-5 CASSWEILMNTEAFF
TRBJ1-5 TRBV7-2 CASSSGQGLIQPQHF
TRBJ2-1 TRBV7-2 CASSTRTSGFYNEQFF
TRBJ2-7 TRBV20-1 CSARVGTSGKDEQYF
TRBJ1-2 TRBV6-2/TRBV6-3 CASTTGGDGYTF
TRBJ2-1 TRBV25-1 CASSPPDGAWQFF
TRBJ1-1 TRBV5-1 CASSPGQGRLAFF
TRBJ2-2 TRBV20-1 CSASLFGALGGELFF